Listed below are T cell receptor beta chains from one sample, sequenced in a study of cytomegalovirus exposure and HLA in healthy donors. This table comes from immunoSEQ multiplex PCR, and its TCRdb copy is limited to in-frame clones, with some not included. Of tens of thousands of clones listed, around 77% are singletons. The source material was PBMCs. These receptors originate from a man aged 30-40 years in good health and CMV-seronegative. Each CDR3 is given with its conserved first and last residue. D genes are given only for firm matches. Not all rows give a size; the values are once, few, many and, for expanded clones, a class.

j_gene,abundance,d_gene,v_gene,CDR3nt,CDR3aa
TRBJ1-1,NA,NA,TRBV6-1,TGTGCCAGCAGTGAAGCATATCCGAACACTGAAGCTTTCTTT,CASSEAYPNTEAFF
TRBJ2-7,NA,TRBD2,TRBV27,TGTGCCAGCAGACGGGGGGACGTTTCCTACGAGCAGTACTTC,CASRRGDVSYEQYF
TRBJ2-2,NA,NA,TRBV18,TGTGCCAGCTCACCGAGGCAGACTAACACCGGGGAGCTGTTTTTT,CASSPRQTNTGELFF
TRBJ2-3,NA,NA,TRBV4-1,TGCGCCAGCAGCCAACCGACGGAGACAGATACGCAGTATTTT,CASSQPTETDTQYF
TRBJ1-1,few,NA,TRBV2,TGTGCCAGCAGTGGGACAGACAGTTTTGCCAACACTGAAGCTTTCTTT,CASSGTDSFANTEAFF
TRBJ1-1,NA,NA,TRBV19,TGTGCCAGTAGGATCGGGGAACCTGAAGCTTTCTTT,CASRIGEPEAFF
TRBJ1-3,NA,NA,TRBV5-4,TGTGCCAGCAGCTTGGATCCAGGGTCCGGAAACACCATATATTTT,CASSLDPGSGNTIYF
TRBJ2-3,NA,TRBD2,TRBV6-1,TGTGCCAGCAGTCCCCGGGGGGTTGCAGATACGCAGTATTTT,CASSPRGVADTQYF
TRBJ2-1,NA,TRBD2,TRBV7-2,TGTGCCAGCAGCTTAGCGGGGACTAGCGTCGGTGAGCAGTTCTTC,CASSLAGTSVGEQFF
TRBJ2-1,NA,TRBD2,TRBV7-2,TGTGCCACTCGGGTAGCGGGAGGCTACAATGAGCAGTTCTTC,CATRVAGGYNEQFF
TRBJ2-7,NA,NA,TRBV7-2,TGTGCCAGCAGCCGAGGGAGGCCTTACGAGCAGTACTTC,CASSRGRPYEQYF
TRBJ2-3,NA,NA,TRBV7-2,TGTGCCAGCAGCTTAAACTCCATTATAGATACGCAGTATTTT,CASSLNSIIDTQYF
TRBJ2-1,NA,NA,TRBV5-1,TGCGCCAGCAGCTCACTTGGGGGGGGCCGAAGCTCCTACAATGAGCAGTTCTTC,CASSSLGGGRSSYNEQFF
TRBJ2-3,few,TRBD2,TRBV6-5,TGTGCCAGCGGGTATAGCGGGGTTAGAGATACGCAGTATTTT,CASGYSGVRDTQYF
TRBJ1-5,few,TRBD1,TRBV6-4,TGTGCCAGCAGTGACTCGACAGGGGGCAATCAGCCCCAGCATTTT,CASSDSTGGNQPQHF
TRBJ2-3,NA,TRBD2,TRBV4-3,TGCGCCAGCAGCCAAGATTTCCTAGCGGCCCAAACAGATACGCAGTATTTT,CASSQDFLAAQTDTQYF
TRBJ1-5,NA,NA,TRBV6-1,TGTGCCAGCACAGGACAGAGATATCAGCCCCAGCATTTT,CASTGQRYQPQHF
TRBJ2-3,NA,TRBD1,TRBV4-1,TGCGCCAGCAGCCAGACAGGGGGAGGGTTCGCAGATACGCAGTATTTT,CASSQTGGGFADTQYF
TRBJ2-3,NA,NA,TRBV11-2,TGTGCCAGCAGCTTAGTCGCGTTTACTAGCACAGATACGCAGTATTTT,CASSLVAFTSTDTQYF
TRBJ2-1,NA,NA,TRBV21-1,TGTGCCAGCAGCAAGGCCCCCCAGCGGGAGGATCCACACACACTCAATGAGCAGTTCTTC,CASSKAPQREDPHTLNEQFF
TRBJ2-3,NA,NA,TRBV5-1,TGCGCCAGCAGCTTGGTGGATCAGGGAAATACGCAGTATTTT,CASSLVDQGNTQYF
TRBJ2-1,NA,NA,TRBV7-8,TGTGCCAGCAGAGGCGCCAGTCGGCGGTACAATGAGCAGTTCTTC,CASRGASRRYNEQFF
TRBJ2-2,NA,NA,TRBV7-9,TGTGCCAGCAGCTCCCCGAGAGACTTGAACACCGGGGAGCTGTTTTTT,CASSSPRDLNTGELFF
TRBJ1-3,NA,TRBD1,TRBV9,TGTGCCAGCAGCGCAGGGACAGGGGTTGGAAACACCATATATTTT,CASSAGTGVGNTIYF
TRBJ2-7,NA,TRBD1,TRBV25-1,TGTGCCAGCAGTGAACGGACAGGGATCACCTACGAGCAGTACTTC,CASSERTGITYEQYF
TRBJ1-1,once,TRBD1,TRBV29-1,TGCAGCGTCGGGGCTATTGGACAGGGGAACACTGAAGCTTTCTTT,CSVGAIGQGNTEAFF
TRBJ1-4,NA,TRBD1,TRBV5-1,TGCGCCAGCAGCTCACCAGGGGGAGGTGAAAAACTGTTTTTT,CASSSPGGGEKLFF
TRBJ1-1,once,TRBD1,TRBV7-9,TGTGCCAGCAGCGGGCGGGACAGGGTGTTGATTGAAGCTTTCTTT,CASSGRDRVLIEAFF
TRBJ1-5,NA,TRBD1,TRBV7-2,TGTGCCAGCAGCCGGACAGGGGGACTCCAGCCCCAGCATTTT,CASSRTGGLQPQHF
TRBJ1-1,NA,NA,TRBV5-1,TGCGCCAGCAGCTTGGCTATCAGGGGAGCCCACACTGAAGCTTTCTTT,CASSLAIRGAHTEAFF
TRBJ1-1,NA,NA,TRBV30,TGTGCCTGGGAGATGAACACTGAAGCTTTCTTT,CAWEMNTEAFF
TRBJ1-1,NA,NA,TRBV7-2,TGTGCCAGCAGCCCTCGTCGTGGGGGGGGGAACACTGAAGCTTTCTTT,CASSPRRGGGNTEAFF
TRBJ2-3,NA,NA,TRBV18,TGTGCCAGCTCACCTCTTCCCTCAGGGGTTGGGACAGATACGCAGTATTTT,CASSPLPSGVGTDTQYF
TRBJ2-1,NA,TRBD2,TRBV27,TGTGCCAGCAGTCCCCGGACTAGCGGGAGGGGGATACCGTTCTTC,CASSPRTSGRGIPFF
TRBJ1-5,NA,NA,TRBV4-1,TGCGCCAGCAGCCAGATACAGCAGGGGCGCCATCAGCCCCAGCATTTT,CASSQIQQGRHQPQHF
TRBJ2-5,NA,TRBD2,TRBV29-1,TGCAGCGTTCGTCCTAGCGGGGAGACCCAGTACTTC,CSVRPSGETQYF
TRBJ1-1,once,NA,TRBV5-1,TGCGCCAGCAGCAGACAGGAAAACACTGAAGCTTTCTTT,CASSRQENTEAFF
TRBJ2-3,NA,TRBD2,TRBV19,TGTGCCAGTAGGACAAAGCGGGAGGGCCGGAGAGATACGCAGTATTTT,CASRTKREGRRDTQYF
TRBJ2-3,NA,TRBD2,TRBV5-1,TGCGCCAGCAGCTGGACTAGCGGGGGGGATGGAGATACGCAGTATTTT,CASSWTSGGDGDTQYF
TRBJ2-7,NA,NA,TRBV4-1,TGCGCCAGCAGCCACACAGGGAGCTCCTACGAGCAGTACTTC,CASSHTGSSYEQYF
TRBJ1-1,NA,TRBD1,TRBV5-1,TGCGCCAGCAGACCCCAAGGACAGGGTAACACTGAAGCTTTCTTT,CASRPQGQGNTEAFF
TRBJ2-5,NA,TRBD1,TRBV7-9,TGTGCCAGCAGCTTAAAGCAGGGGGCTCACCTTCTCCAAGAGACCCAGTACTTC,CASSLKQGAHLLQETQYF
TRBJ1-1,NA,TRBD1,TRBV9,TGTGCCAGCAGCCCCCGGGACAGGAGGAGAACTGAAGCTTTCTTT,CASSPRDRRRTEAFF
TRBJ1-1,NA,NA,TRBV7-2,TGTGCCAGCAGCCCCGATATGGCCACTGAAGCTTTCTTT,CASSPDMATEAFF
TRBJ1-1,NA,NA,TRBV18,TGTGCCAGCTCACCCAAACAGGGCGCTGAAGCTTTCTTT,CASSPKQGAEAFF
TRBJ1-5,NA,NA,TRBV6-5,TGTGCCAGCAGCGCACGGGCGGGCGCCCAGCATTTT,CASSARAGAQHF
TRBJ1-5,NA,NA,TRBV7-9,TGTGCCAGCAGCTCGACAAATAGCAATCAGCCCCAGCATTTT,CASSSTNSNQPQHF
TRBJ1-1,once,NA,TRBV27,TGTGCCAGCAGTTTATTCCCCGCCTCATCCGGGGAAGCTTTCTTT,CASSLFPASSGEAFF
TRBJ1-2,NA,TRBD1,TRBV7-2,TGTGCCAGCAGCTCGCGAGGGACAGATGAATCATACACCTTC,CASSSRGTDESYTF
TRBJ1-2,NA,TRBD1,TRBV27,TGTGCCAGCAGTCCCGGACAGGGCAAAAGGACCTTC,CASSPGQGKRTF
TRBJ1-3,few,TRBD1,TRBV7-8,TGTGCCAGCAGCTTAGCAGGGGGCGCCGTCTCTGGAAACACCATATATTTT,CASSLAGGAVSGNTIYF
TRBJ2-7,NA,NA,TRBV4-1,TGCGCCAGCAGCCAAACATCAGGGCTTGTGTACGAGCAGTACTTC,CASSQTSGLVYEQYF
TRBJ2-7,NA,TRBD2,TRBV4-2,TGTGCCAGCAGCCAAGAAGCAGCGGGGGTCTACGAGCAGTACTTC,CASSQEAAGVYEQYF
TRBJ2-1,NA,TRBD2,TRBV7-8,TGTGCCAGCAGCTTAGTCGCGGGGGGGCCGTGGGAGCAGTTCTTC,CASSLVAGGPWEQFF
TRBJ1-1,NA,NA,TRBV19,TGTGCCAGTAGTCCCAATGGACAGGAAGCTTTCTTT,CASSPNGQEAFF
TRBJ1-2,NA,TRBD1,TRBV15,TGTGCCACCAGCAGAGATTTAGCCGGGACAGGGGGCGGCTACACCTTC,CATSRDLAGTGGGYTF
TRBJ1-6,NA,NA,TRBV5-1,TGCGCCAGCAGCTCGTCCCCCTCCATAGCGACAGGCCGTTTTTTAAATTCACCCCTCCACTTT,CASSSSPSIATGRFLNSPLHF
TRBJ1-1,NA,TRBD1,TRBV4-1,TGCGCCAGCAGCCAAGTAAGCAGGGGGGACACTGAAGCTTTCTTT,CASSQVSRGDTEAFF
TRBJ2-1,NA,TRBD2,TRBV5-1,TGCGCCAGCAGCTTGGCCGGGACTACCGTCAATGAGCAGTTCTTC,CASSLAGTTVNEQFF